The 19 T cell receptor beta chains listed next were all sequenced from one sample in a study of post-analysis software for immune sequencing data. Which antigens these TCRs recognize remains unknown. Presence of unique molecular identifiers characterized the TCR beta cDNA libraries. Each CDR3 protein gets one entry after TCRdb re-called the PCR reads with MiXCR. The sample records about 200,000 distinct CDR3 sequences, 29% being singletons. General observations from the study: The study found TRBV5-6, TRBV5-1 and TRBV20-1 among about five TRBV segments more frequent in patients than controls.

The sequenced material came from blood. The source of these receptors is a girl aged 2-17 years with multiple sclerosis.

Notes on this clonotype: This could be a read error, since a much larger clone is one nucleotide away. The chain uses TRBV20-1 and TRBJ2-7; D is perhaps TRBD2 (5 bases). CDR1 and CDR2 from the germline V gene are DFQATT and SNEGSKA (reference sequence). Trimming cost V 2 bases and J 8 bases, with 22 bases left between them. The CDR3 spans 15 residues. CDR3 sequence: CSARNAVGSPTKQYF. The CDR3 nucleotides are TGCAGTGCTAGAAATGCAGTAGGGAGCCCTACGAAGCAGTACTTC.

Note on this clonotype: The CDR3 end shows no conserved phenylalanine or tryptophan, and so a read error is likely. The rearrangement links TRBV20-1 to TRBJ1-5; D uncertain. This CDR3 is built from 16 residues. From germline, CDR1 is DFQATT and CDR2 SNEGSKA (reference sequence). V lost 4 bases, J lost 2 bases, and 18 bases lay in between. CDR3 region: CSAIPPNRRGNQPQHV. The CDR3 coding sequence is TGCAGTGCTATCCCCCCCAATCGAAGGGGCAATCAGCCCCAGCATGTT.

Note on this clonotype: A single base separates this from a much larger clone, so it may be a read error. CDR3 sequence (DNA): TGCAGTGCTAGAGCTAGCAGCTCCTACAATGGGCAGTTCTTC. This sequence encodes CSARASSSYNGQFF. The chain carries TRBV20-1 and TRBJ2-1, with D maybe TRBD2 (5 bases). Germline values: CDR1 DFQATT, CDR2 SNEGSKA (reference sequence). This CDR3 is built from 14 residues.

This clonotype was counted between two and nine times. The chain recombines TRBV28 with TRBJ1-1, with D possibly being TRBD1 (6 bases). Germline values: CDR1 MDHEN, CDR2 SYDVKM. The CDR3 sequence is 13 residues long. Trimming removed 5 bases at V and 10 bases at J, with 17 bases between. The CDR3 here is CASSEKGVLGAFF. CDR3 coding DNA: TGTGCCAGCAGTGAGAAGGGGGTCTTGGGAGCTTTCTTT.

The chain recombines TRBV5-6 with TRBJ2-2; TRBD1 matches 8 bases. This CDR3 region has 15 residues. Germline CDR1 is SGHDT and CDR2 is YYEEEE. J lost 1 base, V lost 6 bases, and 5 bases had no gene match. The CDR3 loop is CASTAGTGNTGELFF. CDR3 coding DNA: TGTGCCAGCACCGCCGGGACAGGGAACACCGGGGAGCTGTTTTTT.

For this clonotype: This sequence may be a read error, since a much larger clone differs from it by one base. The V gene is TRBV5-1, the J gene TRBJ1-2; perhaps TRBD1 as D (5 bases). Germline V gene lookup returns CDR1 SGHRS and CDR2 YFSETQ. V lost 3 bases and J 6 bases, leaving 15 bases between the germline ends. The length of the CDR3 is 14 residues. The CDR3 DNA is TGCGCCAGCAGCTGGCCGCAGGGCGGCCATGGCTACACCTTC. Its translation: CASSWPQGGHGYTF.

The J gene is TRBJ2-5, the V gene TRBV9, with D hard to call. V gave up 0 bases and J gave up 0 bases, with 9 bases separating them. Germline CDR1 SGDLS, CDR2 YYNGEE. The CDR3 sequence is 15 residues long. CDR3 region: CASSVDQTYQETQYF. Written as DNA, the CDR3 is TGTGCCAGCAGCGTAGACCAGACGTACCAAGAGACCCAGTACTTC.

This clonotype was observed at least ten times. V and J are TRBV12-3 or TRBV12-4 and TRBJ2-3, with D perhaps matching TRBD1 (5 bases). The CDR3 totals 20 residues. Trimming removed 0 bases at V and 6 bases at J, with 28 bases between. The CDR3, as DNA: TGTGCCAGCAGTTTAGCGTTGTCGGCAAGCAGGCTAGTAAGGGGTGATACGCAGTATTTT. Protein sequence: CASSLALSASRLVRGDTQYF.

This clonotype was seen a handful of times. The chain recombines TRBV20-1 with TRBJ1-1; the D gene is possibly TRBD1 (5 bases). Germline values: CDR1 DFQATT, CDR2 SNEGSKA (reference sequence). This CDR3 is built from 15 residues. With 0 bases removed from V and 4 bases from J, the gap between germline ends came to 15 bases. The CDR3 DNA reads as TGCAGTGCTAGAGATGGTAAAGGAGGGGCCACTGAAGCTTTCTTT. Its protein product is CSARDGKGGATEAFF.

This clonotype was seen once. This could be a read error, since a much larger clone is one nucleotide away. The chain has TRBV20-1 and TRBJ2-7; 13 bases align to TRBD2. Germline CDR1 reads DFQATT; CDR2 reads SNEGSKA (reference sequence). The trim removed 5 bases at V and 3 bases at J, leaving 13 bases unmatched. This CDR3 has 17 residues. In DNA, the CDR3 is TGCAGTGCTTGTAACAGACGGACTAGCGGGAGTCTCTACGAGCAGTACTTC. Translating it yields CSACNRRTSGSLYEQYF.

To note about this clonotype: One end of the junction is discordant with germline, which a read error may explain. This chain uses TRBV20-1 with TRBJ2-2; D tentatively fits TRBD1 or TRBD2 (5 bases each). The germline gives CDR1 DFQATT, CDR2 SNEGSKA (reference sequence). This CDR3 is built from 15 residues. DNA for the CDR3: TGCAGTGCTAGAGTCCCCCTAGCTGGGACCGGGGAGCGGTTTTTT. As protein: CSARVPLAGTGERFF.

This chain uses TRBV7-9 with TRBJ1-1; 9 bases map to TRBD1. Germline V lookup: CDR1 SEHNR, CDR2 FQNEAQ (reference sequence). Trimming took 6 bases from V and 1 from J; bases not matched to a gene: 6. The CDR3 length is 15 residues. CDR3 coding DNA: TGTGCCAGCAGGATTAGGGACAGGGAGAACACTGAAGCTTTCTTT. As protein: CASRIRDRENTEAFF.

This clonotype has just a few counts. A junction end diverges from the germline sequence, so it may reflect a read error. The genes are TRBV30 and TRBJ2-4; D possibly corresponds to TRBD2 (6 bases). There are 14 residues in the CDR3. The germline V gene has CDR1 GTSNPN and CDR2 SVGIG (reference sequence). CDR3 region: CVWSGRIAKNIQYF. For the CDR3, the DNA is TGTGTCTGGAGTGGGAGGATAGCCAAAAACATTCAGTACTTC.

This clonotype has more than one count but fewer than ten. V gene TRBV20-1 combines with J gene TRBJ2-5; D is perhaps TRBD1 (5 bases). Deletions cut 0 bases from V and 6 bases from J, with 14 bases between. Germline CDR1 and CDR2: DFQATT and SNEGSKA (reference sequence). The CDR3 runs 14 residues. CDR3 in amino acids: CSARESSQGQTQYF. The CDR3 DNA sequence: TGCAGTGCTAGAGAGTCCAGTCAGGGTCAGACCCAGTACTTC.

Notes on this clonotype: A much larger clone differs from this one at a single base, so this may be a read error. The chain is built from TRBV11-3 and TRBJ2-7, with a weak D call TRBD1 (6 bases). The DNA matches TRBJ2-5 better at its end, which makes the J call doubtful. The germline gives CDR1 SGHNT, CDR2 YENEEA. The CDR3 contains 13 residues. The DNA for the CDR3 is TGTGCCAGCAGCTACGGACAGAGAGGGACCCAGTACTTC. Translated, it gives CASSYGQRGTQYF.

In regard to this clonotype: The germline gene is not matched at one end of the junction; a read error may be the cause. The V call is TRBV3-1, the J call TRBJ2-7; D remains unclear. This CDR3 comprises 14 residues. Germline CDR1 and CDR2: LGHDT and YNNKEL (reference sequence). CDR3 bases: TGTGCCAGCAGCCAACGGCAGGAATCCTACGGGCAGTACTTC. It codes for CASSQRQESYGQYF.

Many counts were recorded for this clonotype. V usage is TRBV7-9 and J usage is TRBJ2-7; maybe TRBD2 (6 bases). This CDR3 comprises 15 residues. CDR1 and CDR2 from the germline V gene are SEHNR and FQNEAQ (reference sequence). Deletions cut 0 bases from V and 3 bases from J, with 12 bases between. The CDR3 DNA reads TGTGCCAGCAGCTTAGCGGGGGGAGCGATCTACGAGCAGTACTTC. Protein sequence: CASSLAGGAIYEQYF.

This clonotype was recorded at least ten times. The rearrangement links TRBV12-3 or TRBV12-4 to TRBJ1-5; 8 nucleotides line up with TRBD1. V was clipped by 4 bases and J by 1 base; unmatched bases: 15. The CDR3 loop spans 19 amino acids. CDR3: CASSSKDRVWESSNQPQHF. The DNA of the CDR3 is TGTGCCAGCAGTTCCAAGGACAGGGTATGGGAATCGAGCAATCAGCCCCAGCATTTT.

This clonotype was picked up many times. V and J are TRBV6-6 and TRBJ2-6; no clear D gene. The germline V and J ends were trimmed by 0 bases and 3 bases, with 3 bases remaining between them. CDR3 length: 14 amino acids. Germline assignment: CDR1 MNHNY and CDR2 SVGAGI (reference sequence). The chain's CDR3 is CASSYSGGANVLTF. The DNA of the CDR3 is TGTGCCAGCAGTTACTCAGGTGGGGCCAACGTCCTGACTTTC.